This note documents a single T cell receptor beta chain sequence. Its target is unknown. This sample was included in a study of siplizumab effects on memory and regulatory T cells. The CDR3 spans 14 residues. From germline, CDR1 is KGHSH and CDR2 LQKENI. Trimming removed 3 bases at V and 4 bases at J, with 9 bases between. Only in-frame clones appear in the TCRdb table, and some are missing; sequencing was by immunoSEQ multiplex PCR. The table records about 52,000 clones, roughly 97% of them present only once. Overall study findings and caveats: Left unconfirmed was the suppressive function of proliferating Tregs from siplizumab cultures. Siplizumab produced a significant reduction in alloreactive sequences that were traceable to unstimulated CD4+ memory cells. A minor share of alloreactive clones matched unstimulated subsets. Naive T cells apparently outstripped memory cells in diversity and seemed major alloresponse contributors.

Sequencing was carried out using naive CD4+ T cells sorted from blood. V and J are TRBV18 and TRBJ2-2, with D possibly being TRBD1 (6 bases). This TCR was sampled from a human donor in good health. The CDR3 here is CASSPQGTTGELFF. CDR3 nucleotides: TGTGCCAGCTCACCCCAGGGGACCACCGGGGAGCTGTTTTTT.